This is a list of T cell receptor beta chains from one sample in a study of cytomegalovirus exposure and HLA in healthy donors. The method was immunoSEQ multiplex PCR; TCRdb's version includes in-frame clones alone and lacks a portion of them. The sample shows approximately 190,000 clones, about four fifths of them seen only once. The source material was PBMCs. The receptors were gathered from a man aged 35 to 55 in good health and CMV-seropositive. The CDR3 runs from the conserved cysteine through the conserved F or W. The order of the fields is clone size, J gene, V gene, D gene, CDR3 DNA, CDR3 protein. The D gene is left open where the match is weak. A row's size may be missing; if present it is once, few, many or a size class.

size: NA
J: TRBJ2-1
V: TRBV9
D: TRBD2
DNA: TGTGCCAGCAGCGTTAAAGCGGGATCCTACAATGAGCAGTTCTTC
CDR3: CASSVKAGSYNEQFF

size: NA
J: TRBJ2-5
V: TRBV30
D: TRBD2
DNA: TGTGCCTGGAGCAACGCGGGAGGGGAGACCCAGTACTTC
CDR3: CAWSNAGGETQYF

size: once
J: TRBJ2-5
V: TRBV9
D: TRBD1
DNA: TGTGCCAGCAGCGTAGGCACCACAGGGGGCGTAGAGACCCAGTACTTC
CDR3: CASSVGTTGGVETQYF

size: NA
J: TRBJ2-1
V: TRBV29-1
D: TRBD2
DNA: TGCAGCGTTCTTGAAGCGGGGGAAGTAAGGGAGCAGTTCTTC
CDR3: CSVLEAGEVREQFF

size: NA
J: TRBJ2-7
V: TRBV4-2
D: NA
DNA: TGTGCCAGCAGCCAAGCCCCCCCCCGGGATGGCCCCTACGAGCAGTACTTC
CDR3: CASSQAPPRDGPYEQYF

size: few
J: TRBJ2-3
V: TRBV4-1
D: NA
DNA: TGCGCCAGCAGCCAAGATCGCAGGTTGCCGCAGTATTTT
CDR3: CASSQDRRLPQYF

size: NA
J: TRBJ2-7
V: TRBV2
D: TRBD2
DNA: TGTGCCAGCAGTGAAACGGGACTAGCGGGAGACGAGCAGTACTTC
CDR3: CASSETGLAGDEQYF

size: NA
J: TRBJ2-1
V: TRBV7-2
D: TRBD2
DNA: TGTGCCAGCAGCTTATACCCGGCTAGCGGAGGAAATGAGCAGTTCTTC
CDR3: CASSLYPASGGNEQFF

size: NA
J: TRBJ2-2
V: TRBV7-8
D: NA
DNA: TGTGCCAGCAGCTTAACTGGTTCCAACACCGGGGAGCTGTTTTTT
CDR3: CASSLTGSNTGELFF

size: NA
J: TRBJ2-3
V: TRBV5-1
D: NA
DNA: TGCGCCAGCAGCGAACTAGCCGGTAGCACAGATACGCAGTATTTT
CDR3: CASSELAGSTDTQYF

size: once
J: TRBJ2-5
V: TRBV5-8
D: TRBD2
DNA: TGTGCCAGCAGCTCAGGGCGGGAGGGAAGGGCAGAGACCCAGTACTTC
CDR3: CASSSGREGRAETQYF

size: once
J: TRBJ1-2
V: TRBV6-1
D: NA
DNA: TGTGCCAGCGGGGCAGGAGCCTTCTATGGCTATACCTTC
CDR3: CASGAGAFYGYTF

size: once
J: TRBJ2-7
V: TRBV19
D: TRBD2
DNA: TGTGCCAGTAGCGCCCCGGGACTAGCAAACCACGAGCAGTACTTC
CDR3: CASSAPGLANHEQYF

size: once
J: TRBJ1-3
V: TRBV19
D: NA
DNA: TGTGCCAGTAGTACATCAGCGGCAGCTGGAAACACCATATATTTT
CDR3: CASSTSAAAGNTIYF

size: NA
J: TRBJ1-1
V: TRBV28
D: TRBD1
DNA: TGTGCCAGCAGTTTACGGGACAGGGTGAACACTGAAGCTTTCTTT
CDR3: CASSLRDRVNTEAFF

size: NA
J: TRBJ2-4
V: TRBV6-5
D: NA
DNA: TGTGCCAGCAGTTACTCATTTGGGGGGGCCAAAAACATTCAGTACTTC
CDR3: CASSYSFGGAKNIQYF

size: few
J: TRBJ2-5
V: TRBV5-6
D: TRBD1
DNA: TGTGCCAGCAGCTCATACAGGGGGCAGTACTTC
CDR3: CASSSYRGQYF

size: NA
J: TRBJ2-1
V: TRBV6-1
D: NA
DNA: TGTGCCAGCAGTGAATTCAGGTCGAGAATCTCCTACAATGAGCAGTTCTTC
CDR3: CASSEFRSRISYNEQFF

size: few
J: TRBJ2-3
V: TRBV10-3
D: NA
DNA: TGTGCCAGCAAAGGGACTAGCACAGATACGCAGTATTTT
CDR3: CASKGTSTDTQYF

size: NA
J: TRBJ1-5
V: TRBV19
D: TRBD1
DNA: TGTGCCAGTAGTGCCCTTAGACAGGGGCAGGATCAGCCCCAGCATTTT
CDR3: CASSALRQGQDQPQHF

size: NA
J: TRBJ2-7
V: TRBV6-5
D: TRBD2
DNA: TGTGCCAGCAGAATACCGGGAGGTACCTACGAGCAGTACTTC
CDR3: CASRIPGGTYEQYF

size: NA
J: TRBJ2-5
V: TRBV2
D: TRBD1
DNA: TGTGCCAGCAATGGGAACAGGGGGCAAGAGACCCAGTACTTC
CDR3: CASNGNRGQETQYF

size: NA
J: TRBJ2-2
V: TRBV11-2
D: NA
DNA: TGTGCCAGCAGCTTAGATCCAGCGAACACCGGGGAGCTGTTTTTT
CDR3: CASSLDPANTGELFF

size: NA
J: TRBJ1-1
V: TRBV9
D: NA
DNA: TGTGCCAGCAGCGTCCCGGCGGGGGGCGGGAGCACTGAAGCTTTCTTT
CDR3: CASSVPAGGGSTEAFF

size: NA
J: TRBJ1-5
V: TRBV19
D: NA
DNA: TGTGCCAGTAGTAACCGACGGGGGGAGGCGAGCAATCAGCCCCAGCATTTT
CDR3: CASSNRRGEASNQPQHF

size: NA
J: TRBJ1-1
V: TRBV5-1
D: NA
DNA: TGCGCCAGCAGCTTGGCCGGAGACCCTCGTCGAGCTTTCTTT
CDR3: CASSLAGDPRRAFF

size: once
J: TRBJ1-6
V: TRBV2
D: NA
DNA: TGTGCCACCTCTAGCAGGAATTCACCCCTCCACTTT
CDR3: CATSSRNSPLHF

size: few
J: TRBJ2-1
V: TRBV5-1
D: TRBD2
DNA: TGCGCCAGCAGGGGACTAGCCGATGAGCAGTTCTTC
CDR3: CASRGLADEQFF

size: NA
J: TRBJ2-2
V: TRBV7-6
D: NA
DNA: TGTGCCAGCAGCCTCCGGGACTCGACTACCGGGGAGCTGTTTTTT
CDR3: CASSLRDSTTGELFF

size: NA
J: TRBJ1-1
V: TRBV7-2
D: NA
DNA: TGTGCCAGCAGCCCAGAGGGACAAATGAACACTGAAGCTTTCTTT
CDR3: CASSPEGQMNTEAFF

size: NA
J: TRBJ2-1
V: TRBV5-1
D: TRBD2
DNA: TGCGCCAGCAGCCATGGGACTAGCGGGAGCTCCTACAATGAGCAGTTCTTC
CDR3: CASSHGTSGSSYNEQFF

size: NA
J: TRBJ2-1
V: TRBV4-2
D: TRBD2
DNA: TGTGCCAGCAGCCTAACGGGACTAGCGGGAGGGCCAGCCTACAATGAGCAGTTCTTC
CDR3: CASSLTGLAGGPAYNEQFF

size: NA
J: TRBJ2-3
V: TRBV19
D: NA
DNA: TGTGCCACCTCACTGGGCCTATCGGTAGATACGCAGTATTTT
CDR3: CATSLGLSVDTQYF

size: NA
J: TRBJ2-7
V: TRBV5-1
D: TRBD2
DNA: TGCGCCAGCAGCTTAAGAATAGGGAGGGCCTACGAGCAGTACTTC
CDR3: CASSLRIGRAYEQYF

size: NA
J: TRBJ2-1
V: TRBV27
D: TRBD2
DNA: TGTGCCAGCAGTCGGTCGCATAGCGGGAGTGTTGTAAATGAGCAGTTCTTC
CDR3: CASSRSHSGSVVNEQFF

size: few
J: TRBJ2-1
V: TRBV11-2
D: TRBD2
DNA: TGTGCCAGCAGCTTAGCGGTTTGGGGGGGGAATGAGCAGTTCTTC
CDR3: CASSLAVWGGNEQFF

size: NA
J: TRBJ1-2
V: TRBV28
D: NA
DNA: TGTGCCAGCTCCTTCGGGATGGCCAGCTATGGCTACACCTTC
CDR3: CASSFGMASYGYTF

size: once
J: TRBJ2-1
V: TRBV4-1
D: NA
DNA: TGCGCCAGCAGCTACCGCGGGGCAATTCCCAACAATGAGCAGTTCTTC
CDR3: CASSYRGAIPNNEQFF

size: once
J: TRBJ2-6
V: TRBV28
D: NA
DNA: TGTGCCAGCAGTCCTCTCTTCGCTGGGGCCAACGTCCTGACTTTC
CDR3: CASSPLFAGANVLTF

size: NA
J: TRBJ1-1
V: TRBV11-2
D: TRBD1
DNA: TGTGCCAGCAGCTTAGCCGGGACAGGGAAGAACACTGAAGCTTTCTTT
CDR3: CASSLAGTGKNTEAFF

size: NA
J: TRBJ2-3
V: TRBV4-2
D: TRBD1
DNA: TGTGCCAGCAGCCAGGGGGGGACAGGGGGTAGCACAGATACGCAGTATTTT
CDR3: CASSQGGTGGSTDTQYF

size: NA
J: TRBJ2-3
V: TRBV29-1
D: NA
DNA: TGCAGCGTTGTAGTTTCCCGCACAGATACGCAGTATTTT
CDR3: CSVVVSRTDTQYF

size: NA
J: TRBJ2-3
V: TRBV11-1
D: NA
DNA: TGTGCCAGCAGCTCCCCAACAGATACGCAGTATTTT
CDR3: CASSSPTDTQYF

size: NA
J: TRBJ2-3
V: TRBV7-6
D: TRBD2
DNA: TGTGCCAGCAGCACCCGGGGAGGGATTAGCACAGATACGCAGTATTTT
CDR3: CASSTRGGISTDTQYF

size: once
J: TRBJ2-2
V: TRBV27
D: NA
DNA: TGTGCCAGCAGTTTAATATCCGGGGAGCTGTTTTTT
CDR3: CASSLISGELFF